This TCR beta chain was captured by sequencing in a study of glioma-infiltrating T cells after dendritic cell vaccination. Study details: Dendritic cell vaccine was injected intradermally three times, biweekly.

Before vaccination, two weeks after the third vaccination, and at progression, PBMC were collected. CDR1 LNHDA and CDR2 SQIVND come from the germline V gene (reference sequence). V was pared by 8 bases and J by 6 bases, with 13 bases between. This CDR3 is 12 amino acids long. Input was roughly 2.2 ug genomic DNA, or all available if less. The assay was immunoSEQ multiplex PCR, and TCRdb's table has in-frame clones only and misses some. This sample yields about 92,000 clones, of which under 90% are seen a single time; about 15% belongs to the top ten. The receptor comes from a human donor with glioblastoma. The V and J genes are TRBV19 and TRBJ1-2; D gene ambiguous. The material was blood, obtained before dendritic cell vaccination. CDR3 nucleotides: TGTGCCAGTTCCGCCGGGGAGGATGGCTACACCTTC. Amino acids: CASSAGEDGYTF.